The 2 T cell receptor beta chains given below trace back to one sample, sequenced in a study of human T cells and chemical hapten exposure. Time point denoted: pre-sensitization, week 0. Treatment defined: therapeutic diphenylcyclopropenone sensitization with weekly scalp DPC. TCRdb recomputed calls from the RACE reads with MiXCR, one row per CDR3 protein. Of around 56,000 distinct CDR3 sequences in the sample, around 10% were seen once. The input for sequencing was whole blood, taken in connection with sensitization to the hapten diphenylcyclopropenone (DPC). These receptors were taken from a man aged 35-49 years with alopecia areata. Some clones in this sample may be carry-over from other donors' samples.

The chain is built from TRBV7-2 and TRBJ2-2, with 11 bases identical to TRBD2. CDR3 size: 16 residues. With V trimmed by 3 bases and J by 4 bases, 4 bases remained unmatched. Germline V gene sequence: CDR1 SGHTA, CDR2 FQGNSA. DNA for the CDR3: TGTGCCAGCAGCTTTAGCGGGAGGGCCTCCACCGGGGAGCTGTTTTTT. It codes for CASSFSGRASTGELFF. Full variable domain (remainder filled in from reference TRBV7-2 and TRBJ2-2): GAGVSQSPSNKVTEKGKDVELRCDPISGHTALYWYRQSLGQGLEFLIYFQGNSAPDKSGLPSDRFSAERTGGSVSTLTIQRTQQEDSAVYLCASSFSGRASTGELFFGEGSRLTVL.

This clonotype has only a few counts. The chain uses TRBV25-1 and TRBJ2-2, with D possibly matching TRBD1 (5 bases). The V gene lost 2 bases and the J gene lost 6 bases, with 7 bases spanning the gap. This CDR3 has 13 residues. Germline-derived CDR1 and CDR2 are MGHDK and SYGVNS. The CDR3 loop reads CASSEPGPGELFF. The CDR3 DNA is TGTGCCAGCAGTGAACCAGGGCCCGGGGAGCTGTTTTTT.